The subject of this entry is one T cell receptor beta chain. The sample is drawn from a study of preoperative IRX-2 immunotherapy in early breast cancer. Clones were sequenced by immunoSEQ multiplex PCR, and TCRdb holds only the in-frame ones, with some missing. The sample yields fewer than 40,000 clones, around 92% seen once. J was trimmed by 8 bases and V by 6 bases; bases with no gene match: 5. Germline V gene sequence: CDR1 SQVTM, CDR2 ANQGSEA. This CDR3 spans 12 amino acids. The treatment was: preoperative locoregional IRX-2 cytokine immunotherapy. Patients received preoperative, locoregional IRX-2 cytokine immunotherapy in a phase Ib study.

This TCR was recovered from a human donor with breast cancer. V gene TRBV29-1 combines with J gene TRBJ1-2; 11 bases are shared with TRBD1. The specimen comprised tumor tissue, sampled after IRX-2 immunotherapy. In nucleotides, the CDR3 is TGCAGCGTCGGACAGGGGGCGCGAGGCTACACCTTC. Its translation is CSVGQGARGYTF.